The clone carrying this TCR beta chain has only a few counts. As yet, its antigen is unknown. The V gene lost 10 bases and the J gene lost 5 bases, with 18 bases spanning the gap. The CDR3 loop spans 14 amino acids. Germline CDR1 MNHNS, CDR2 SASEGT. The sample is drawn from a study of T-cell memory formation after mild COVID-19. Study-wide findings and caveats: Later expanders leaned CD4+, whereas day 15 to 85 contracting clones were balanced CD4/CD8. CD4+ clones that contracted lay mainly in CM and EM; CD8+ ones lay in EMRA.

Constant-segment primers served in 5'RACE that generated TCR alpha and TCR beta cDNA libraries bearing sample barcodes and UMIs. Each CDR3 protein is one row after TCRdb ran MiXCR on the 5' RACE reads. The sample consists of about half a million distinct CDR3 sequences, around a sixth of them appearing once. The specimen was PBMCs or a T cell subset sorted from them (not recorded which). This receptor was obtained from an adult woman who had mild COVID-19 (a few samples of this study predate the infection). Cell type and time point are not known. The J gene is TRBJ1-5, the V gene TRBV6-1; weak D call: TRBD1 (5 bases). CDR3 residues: CATARGVLDQPQHF. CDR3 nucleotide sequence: TGTGCCACCGCCCGGGGGGTTTTGGATCAGCCCCAGCATTTT.